The present T cell receptor beta chain was sequenced within a study of cytomegalovirus exposure and HLA in healthy donors. Trimming cost V 3 bases and J 1 base, with 14 bases left between them. This CDR3 spans 16 amino acids. In germline, CDR1 is SGHVS, CDR2 FQNEAQ. The PCR made use of 60 Vbeta and 13 Jbeta primers. Original methodology: The authors later counted roughly 87 million unique TCR beta chains, roughly 10 million of them shared. Clones were read by immunoSEQ multiplex PCR, and TCRdb kept only the in-frame ones, dropping some. The DNA was the basis for D and trimming; V, J and clone size are from that table. The sample shows under 200,000 clones, 79% of them seen only once. Points on this clone: Its antigen remains unidentified.

Study-wide points: Fewer N-insertions than the approximately 680-donor mean were reportedly shown by an Asian-associated ancestry cluster in a later analysis.

The gene calls are TRBV7-8 and TRBJ2-3; perhaps TRBD1 as D (6 bases). Specimen: PBMCs. The TCR originated in a woman aged 35 to 49 in good health and CMV-seronegative. The DNA of the CDR3 is TGTGCCAGCAGCTTGATCCAGGGGCCGGGCACAGATACGCAGTATTTT. Encoded protein: CASSLIQGPGTDTQYF.